Below, 6 T cell receptor beta chains from the same sample are listed, as sequenced in a study of OX40 agonist ivuxolimab in advanced cancers. Assay: immunoSEQ multiplex PCR; the TCRdb copy retains only in-frame clones and omits some. The table lists around 80,000 clones, about 81% of them singletons. The specimen was CD4+ or CD8+ T cells sorted from blood, collected in a trial of the OX40 agonist ivuxolimab. These receptors were taken from an adult with an advanced solid tumor such as melanoma, head and neck, liver or kidney cancer.

The chain recombines TRBV19 with TRBJ2-3, with TRBD1 matching over 7 bases. The CDR3 covers 15 residues. The junction had 3 bases not matched to a gene; V was cut back by 3 bases and J by 0 bases. Germline lookup yields CDR1 LNHDA and CDR2 SQIVND (reference sequence). DNA for the CDR3: TGTGCCAGTAGTATGAAGACAGGGAGCACAGATACGCAGTATTTT. Translating it yields CASSMKTGSTDTQYF.

This clone was detected only a few times. The chain is built from TRBV27 and TRBJ1-2, with D possibly being TRBD1 (6 bases). CDR1 MNHEY and CDR2 SMNVEV come from the germline V gene (reference sequence). Trimming left V 5 bases short and J 4 bases short, with 11 bases between. This CDR3 is 13 amino acids long. The CDR3 loop reads CASSQGGVYGYTF. The CDR3 region has the DNA TGTGCCAGCAGTCAAGGGGGGGTCTATGGCTACACCTTC.

The chain recombines TRBV9 with TRBJ2-7; D not resolved. The V end was cut by 0 bases, the J end by 2 bases, with 9 bases between. The CDR3 has 14 amino acids. Germline CDR1 reads SGDLS; CDR2 reads YYNGEE. CDR3 sequence (DNA): TGTGCCAGCAGCGTAGCGGATGGAACCTACGAGCAGTACTTC. Amino acids: CASSVADGTYEQYF.

This clone came up a few times. The chain has TRBV2 and TRBJ2-3; no definite D call. CDR3 length equals 15 residues. Germline CDR1 and CDR2: SNHLY and FYNNEI. V was pared by 0 bases and J by 0 bases, with 7 bases between. This CDR3 is CASSEASQSTDTQYF. CDR3 coding DNA: TGTGCCAGCAGTGAAGCATCACAAAGCACAGATACGCAGTATTTT.

The CDR3 here is CASSQWLAGEVIGHHNEQFF. CDR3 coding DNA: TGCGCCAGCAGCCAATGGTTAGCGGGAGAAGTAATTGGGCACCACAATGAGCAGTTCTTC. The chain carries TRBV4-3 and TRBJ2-1, with 9 bases fitting TRBD2. The V gene's germline CDR1 is LGHNA and CDR2 YSLEER. CDR3 length: 20 amino acids. Losses at the gene ends were 2 bases for V and 5 bases for J; bases not matched to a gene: 19.

This clone was counted a single time. V is TRBV19 and J is TRBJ2-7, with 10 nucleotides matching TRBD2. This CDR3 has 14 residues. With V trimmed by 8 bases and J by 0 bases, 4 bases remained unmatched. The V gene's germline CDR1 is LNHDA and CDR2 SQIVND (reference sequence). This chain's CDR3 is CASWSGRASYEQYF. Here the CDR3 DNA reads TGTGCCAGTTGGAGCGGGAGGGCCTCCTACGAGCAGTACTTC.